One sample yielded the 27 T cell receptor beta chains listed below, sequenced in a study of cytomegalovirus exposure and HLA in healthy donors (dated by TCRdb to between 2016 and 2019). Library construction relied on the immunoSEQ multiplex PCR assay. The multiplex PCR relied on a mix of 60 forward primers for TCR Vbeta segments and 13 reverse primers for TCR Jbeta segments. The table was pulled from immuneACCESS by TCRdb, which kept in-frame rearrangements only. Such tables lose some clones; where checked, under half of the loss comes from unresolved V genes, and the rest has no known cause. A total of 100,000 to 150,000 clones appear in this sample, roughly 18% of them only once. The ten largest clones add up to approximately 2.9% of the sample. Sequenced material: PBMCs. These receptors were taken from a female donor in good health and CMV-seropositive.

CDR3 residues: CASSVAPLGQGSTDTQYF. DNA of the CDR3: TGTGCCAGCAGCGTAGCTCCCTTGGGGCAGGGGAGCACAGATACGCAGTATTTT. The V call is TRBV9, the J call TRBJ2-3; weak D call: TRBD1 (6 bases). Per germline, CDR1 SGDLS and CDR2 YYNGEE. The CDR3 spans 18 residues. V shed 0 bases and J shed 0 bases, with 17 bases lying between them.

V gene TRBV5-5 combines with J gene TRBJ1-5; 7 nucleotides line up with TRBD1. Germline CDR1 and CDR2: SGHKS and YYEKEE (reference sequence). The CDR3 extends over 14 amino acids. Trimming removed 4 bases from V and 4 bases from J; junction bases left unmatched: 5. The CDR3 spells CASSRRGENQPQHF. The CDR3 nucleotides read TGTGCCAGCAGCCGCAGGGGGGAGAATCAGCCCCAGCATTTT.

The CDR3 is CATNPDPDFYGYTF. Written as DNA, the CDR3 is TGCGCCACCAACCCCGACCCGGACTTCTATGGCTACACCTTC. V and J are TRBV5-1 and TRBJ1-2; no clear D gene. Germline CDR1 SGHRS, CDR2 YFSETQ. The CDR3 covers 14 residues. The ends were cut back, 9 bases at V and 4 bases at J, with 19 bases in the middle.

Worth noting for this clone: At the DNA level, this CDR3 is encoded by other sequences in the same sample as well. This chain uses TRBV13 with TRBJ2-3; D remains unclear. The V and J ends lost 1 base and 4 bases respectively, with 6 bases between them. The CDR3 is 13 residues long. Germline CDR1 reads PRHDT; CDR2 reads FYEKMQ (reference sequence). The CDR3, as DNA: TGTGCCAGCAGCTTAGCTGGAGCAGATACGCAGTATTTT. Encoded protein: CASSLAGADTQYF. Supplemented by reference TRBV13 and TRBJ2-3, the full variable domain reads AAGVIQSPRHLIKEKRETATLKCYPIPRHDTVYWYQQGPGQDPQFLISFYEKMQSDKGSIPDRFSAQQFSDYHSELNMSSLELGDSALYFCASSLAGADTQYFGPGTRLTVL.

A few counts support this clone. The genes are TRBV5-4 and TRBJ2-7, with 10 bases that match TRBD2. This CDR3 is built from 15 residues. The germline V gene has CDR1 SGHNT and CDR2 YYREEE (reference sequence). V lost 4 bases to trimming and J lost 1 base; unmatched junction nucleotides: 5. The CDR3 region is CASSNRTSGSYEQYF. The CDR3 DNA reads as TGTGCCAGCAGCAATCGGACTAGCGGATCCTACGAGCAGTACTTC.

This rearrangement joins TRBV9 to TRBJ2-5; perhaps TRBD1 as D (6 bases). This CDR3 is built from 15 residues. The V end lost 2 bases, the J end lost 2 bases, and 13 bases lay between the germline ends. The germline V gene encodes CDR1 SGDLS and CDR2 YYNGEE. CDR3 in DNA: TGTGCCAGCAGCGTCCAAGGACAGTTACAAGAGACCCAGTACTTC. Protein sequence: CASSVQGQLQETQYF. The variable domain in full, completed from reference TRBV9 and TRBJ2-5, reads DSGVTQTPKHLITATGQRVTLRCSPRSGDLSVYWYQQSLDQGLQFLIQYYNGEERAKGNILERFSAQQFPDLHSELNLSSLELGDSALYFCASSVQGQLQETQYFGPGTRLLVL.

This clone was seen only a few times. The rearrangement joins TRBV10-1 to TRBJ2-7; 7 bases match TRBD1. Germline V gene lookup returns CDR1 WNHNN and CDR2 SYGVQD (reference sequence). The ends lost 1 base at V and 6 bases at J; junction bases unmatched: 3. The CDR3 loop spans 13 amino acids. CDR3 residues: CASSELQGSEQYF. Written as DNA, the CDR3 is TGCGCCAGCAGTGAGTTACAGGGGTCCGAGCAGTACTTC.

In this sample, this clone turned up a few times. The V call is TRBV2, the J call TRBJ1-1, with D perhaps TRBD1 (5 bases). CDR1 is SNHLY, CDR2 FYNNEI, per germline. V was pared by 6 bases and J by 6 bases, with 14 bases between. There are 13 residues in the CDR3. CDR3 loop: CASSKQGRAEAFF. The CDR3 DNA sequence: TGTGCCAGCAGCAAGCAGGGTAGGGCTGAAGCTTTCTTT. The full variable domain, completed using reference TRBV2 and TRBJ1-1, is EPEVTQTPSHQVTQMGQEVILRCVPISNHLYFYWYRQILGQKVEFLVSFYNNEISEKSEIFDDQFSVERPDGSNFTLKIRSTKLEDSAMYFCASSKQGRAEAFFGQGTRLTVV.

This clone appeared a few times. The chain links TRBV6-1 to TRBJ2-1; possible D gene TRBD1, 6 bases. Looked up from germline, CDR1 is MNHNS and CDR2 is SASEGT. The V end lost 2 bases, the J end lost 4 bases, and 9 bases lay between the germline ends. The CDR3 length is 14 residues. As DNA, the CDR3 is TGTGCCAGCAGTGAACGACAGGATTACAATGAGCAGTTCTTC. It yields the protein CASSERQDYNEQFF.

The V and J genes are TRBV30 and TRBJ1-2; D gene ambiguous. CDR3 size: 14 residues. Germline CDR1 is GTSNPN and CDR2 is SVGIG (reference sequence). Trimming cost V 2 bases and J 8 bases, with 18 bases left between them. This chain's CDR3 is CAWSYLAGPRGYTF. Here the CDR3 DNA reads TGTGCCTGGAGTTATCTGGCGGGTCCGCGGGGCTACACCTTC.

This clone was seen a handful of times. The genes are TRBV2 and TRBJ2-7; 8 positions agree with TRBD2. Germline CDR1 is SNHLY and CDR2 is FYNNEI. V lost 9 bases to trimming and J lost 2 bases; unmatched junction nucleotides: 9. The CDR3 is 14 amino acids. DNA for the CDR3: TGTGCCAGGGGATATAGCGGGGAGGCCTACGAGCAGTACTTC. Translated, it gives CARGYSGEAYEQYF.

V and J are TRBV11-2 and TRBJ2-7; perhaps TRBD1 as D (5 bases). Germline assignment: CDR1 SGHAT and CDR2 FQNNGV. The CDR3 runs 15 residues. Trimming removed 1 base at V and 2 bases at J, with 12 bases between. This chain's CDR3 is CASSLVRQRPYEQYF. The CDR3 DNA follows: TGTGCCAGCAGCTTAGTCAGACAGAGACCCTACGAGCAGTACTTC.

This clone was counted only a few times. The chain joins TRBV9 to TRBJ2-7; 11 bases line up with TRBD2. Germline trimming cut 0 bases from V and 3 bases from J; bases unmatched to any gene: 2. Germline V gene data show CDR1 as SGDLS and CDR2 as YYNGEE. CDR3 length equals 15 residues. Written as DNA, the CDR3 is TGTGCCAGCAGCGTAGCTAGCGGGAGGATCTACGAGCAGTACTTC. Its protein is CASSVASGRIYEQYF.

The chain is built from TRBV6-6 and TRBJ1-4; possibly TRBD1 for D (5 bases). Looked up from germline, CDR1 is MNHNY and CDR2 is SVGAGI (reference sequence). The CDR3 covers 13 residues. V was trimmed by 7 bases and J by 7 bases, leaving 13 bases between them. The CDR3 region is CASKTGTSEKLFF. The CDR3 DNA follows: TGTGCCAGCAAAACAGGAACGAGTGAAAAACTGTTTTTT.

This clone has a handful of counts. The chain employs TRBV6-1 and TRBJ2-7; 9 positions agree with TRBD1. Germline CDR1 reads MNHNS; CDR2 reads SASEGT. The CDR3 covers 13 residues. V was pared by 11 bases and J by 5 bases, with 10 bases of the junction left unmatched. CDR3 nucleotide sequence: TGTGCCGCCCGGGACAGGGTGTTCCACGAGCAGTACTTC. Its translation: CAARDRVFHEQYF.

The rearrangement joins TRBV6-5 to TRBJ2-7; 8 positions match TRBD1. V dropped 6 bases and J dropped 0; count of bases not matched to a gene: 4. This CDR3 comprises 14 residues. The germline V gene encodes CDR1 MNHEY and CDR2 SVGAGI. The CDR3 loop reads CASRRQGSSYEQYF. CDR3 coding DNA: TGTGCCAGCAGAAGACAGGGGAGCTCCTACGAGCAGTACTTC.

This clone has more than one count but fewer than ten. This chain links TRBV28 with TRBJ1-1; no firm D call. The germline V gene has CDR1 MDHEN and CDR2 SYDVKM. The CDR3 runs 18 residues. Deletions cut 4 bases from V and 7 bases from J, with 28 bases between. The CDR3 spells CASSSRTLTSPRGLEAFF. CDR3 bases: TGTGCCAGCAGTTCAAGAACACTTACGTCGCCCCGAGGACTTGAAGCTTTCTTT.

The rearrangement uses TRBV15 and TRBJ1-3; D unclear. Trimming removed 0 bases at V and 0 bases at J, with 6 bases between. The V gene's germline CDR1 is LNHNV and CDR2 YYDKDF (reference sequence). This CDR3 comprises 15 residues. CDR3 residues: CATSRDLFSGNTIYF. Here the CDR3 DNA reads TGTGCCACCAGCAGAGATCTGTTCTCTGGAAACACCATATATTTT. Combining the CDR3 with reference TRBV15 and TRBJ1-3 gives the whole variable domain DAMVIQNPRYQVTQFGKPVTLSCSQTLNHNVMYWYQQKSSQAPKLLFHYYDKDFNNEADTPDNFQSRRPNTSFCFLDIRSPGLGDTAMYLCATSRDLFSGNTIYFGEGSWLTVV.

V gene TRBV4-2 combines with J gene TRBJ2-7; a possible D gene is TRBD2 (7 bases). Germline CDR1 is LGHNA and CDR2 is YNFKEQ. The V end lost 2 bases, the J end lost 2 bases, and 16 bases lay between the germline ends. The CDR3 has 16 residues. The CDR3 loop is CASSQKGGDGTYEQYF. The CDR3 coding sequence is TGTGCCAGCAGCCAAAAGGGGGGGGATGGGACCTACGAGCAGTACTTC.

J is TRBJ2-1 and V is TRBV2, with D possibly TRBD2 on 5 matching bases. This CDR3 is built from 14 residues. V lost 7 bases and J 4 bases, leaving 14 bases between the germline ends. Germline-derived CDR1 and CDR2 are SNHLY and FYNNEI. The CDR3 region is CASNSLSGYNEQFF. As DNA, the CDR3 is TGTGCCAGCAATTCTCTATCGGGGTACAATGAGCAGTTCTTC.

The rearrangement uses TRBV2 and TRBJ2-1; the D gene is possibly TRBD2 (5 bases). The CDR3 consists of 12 residues. Looked up from germline, CDR1 is SNHLY and CDR2 is FYNNEI. V shed 2 bases and J shed 15 bases, with 14 bases lying between them. The CDR3 reads CASSELANSLFF. The DNA for the CDR3 is TGTGCCAGCAGTGAACTAGCTAACTCTCTGTTCTTC.

This clone showed up just a few times. CDR3 DNA sequence: TGTGCCAGCAGGGGCCAGGAGGGAGGGCCAGGAGATACGCAGTATTTT. This sequence encodes CASRGQEGGPGDTQYF. J is TRBJ2-3 and V is TRBV28; 7 nucleotides line up with TRBD2. Losses at the gene ends were 6 bases for V and 5 bases for J; bases not matched to a gene: 14. Germline assignment: CDR1 MDHEN and CDR2 SYDVKM. The CDR3 has 16 residues.

Only a few counts were recorded for this clone. The V call is TRBV29-1, the J call TRBJ2-1; possibly TRBD2 for D (6 bases). The germline CDR1 and CDR2 sequences are SQVTM and ANQGSEA. V lost 6 bases, J lost 0 bases, and 12 bases lay in between. The CDR3 runs 14 residues. CDR3 sequence reads: CSVRDSNSYNEQFF. The CDR3 DNA reads as TGCAGCGTGCGGGACTCTAACTCCTACAATGAGCAGTTCTTC.

The chain links TRBV27 to TRBJ1-5, with 8 bases matching TRBD1. CDR1 is MNHEY and CDR2 is SMNVEV in the germline V gene (reference sequence). The CDR3 runs 14 residues. V lost 6 bases and J lost 7; bases outside the gene matches: 8. CDR3 amino acids: CASRTTGAGQPQHF. In DNA form, the CDR3 reads TGTGCCAGCAGGACGACAGGGGCGGGGCAGCCCCAGCATTTT.

The chain employs TRBV7-2 and TRBJ1-2; D might be TRBD1 (6 bases). The CDR3 consists of 16 residues. Germline-derived CDR1 and CDR2 are SGHTA and FQGNSA. V gave up 5 bases and J gave up 1 base, with 17 bases separating them. DNA for the CDR3: TGTGCCAGCAGCGCCGTCAGGGGAGGGAGTAACTATGGCTACACCTTC. This gives the protein CASSAVRGGSNYGYTF.

The gene calls are TRBV28 and TRBJ1-5; TRBD1 matches at 8 bases. The CDR3 sequence is 13 residues long. Per germline, CDR1 MDHEN and CDR2 SYDVKM. V shed 8 bases and J 6 bases; nucleotides not matched to a gene: 6. The CDR3 region has the DNA TGTGCCAGCCGCCGGGGACAGGTTCAGCCCCAGCATTTT. Its translation: CASRRGQVQPQHF.

The chain links TRBV9 to TRBJ2-6; possible D gene TRBD2, 5 bases. V lost 0 bases to trimming and J lost 4 bases, with 8 bases between them. The germline CDR1 and CDR2 sequences are SGDLS and YYNGEE. The CDR3 has 15 residues. CDR3 amino acids: CASSVVGNGANVLTF. CDR3 sequence (DNA): TGTGCCAGCAGCGTAGTCGGGAACGGGGCCAACGTCCTGACTTTC.